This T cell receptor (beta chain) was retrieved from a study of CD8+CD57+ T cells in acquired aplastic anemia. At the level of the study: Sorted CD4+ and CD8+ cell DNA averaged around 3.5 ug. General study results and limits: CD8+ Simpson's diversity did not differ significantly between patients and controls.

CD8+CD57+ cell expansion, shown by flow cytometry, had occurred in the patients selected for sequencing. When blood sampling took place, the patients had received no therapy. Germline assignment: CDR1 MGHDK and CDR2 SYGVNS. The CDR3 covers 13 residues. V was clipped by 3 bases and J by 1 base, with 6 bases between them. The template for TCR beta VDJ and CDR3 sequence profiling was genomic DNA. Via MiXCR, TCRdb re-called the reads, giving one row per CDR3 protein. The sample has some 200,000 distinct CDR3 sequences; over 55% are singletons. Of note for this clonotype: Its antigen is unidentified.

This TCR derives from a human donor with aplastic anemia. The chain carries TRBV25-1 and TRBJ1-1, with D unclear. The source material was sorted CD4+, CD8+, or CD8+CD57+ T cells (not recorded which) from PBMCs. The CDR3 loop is CASSEVGNTEAFF. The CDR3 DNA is TGTGCCAGCAGTGAGGTGGGGAACACTGAAGCTTTCTTT.